The clone carrying this T cell receptor beta chain was detected only a few times. Its target is not known. The CDR3 consists of 12 residues. CDR1 is MNHEY, CDR2 SMNVEV, per germline (reference sequence). Losses at the gene ends were 4 bases for V and 14 bases for J; bases not matched to a gene: 6. TCRdb redid the calling of the PCR reads with MiXCR, one entry per CDR3 protein. The repertoire holds about 510,000 distinct CDR3 sequences, with 20% to 25% as singletons. This entry is derived from a study of molecular identifiers for immune sequencing clone quantification. For the study at large: Replicates split RNA from approximately 22,000 or 94,000 naive CD8 cells five ways, and the researchers sequenced four portions.

Findings of the study overall: Effector cells had over 99% of their molecules in clones above 20 RNA copies, while naive cells had under 1%.

Libraries for naive CD8 T cells, which were made from around 20,000 to 1,000,000 sorted cells, drew on 10%, 30% or 50% of the RNA. The sequenced sample consisted of naive CD8+ T cells from blood, with Jurkat cell RNA spiked in. Subset given: FACS-sorted CD8+CD4-CCR7+CD45RA+ naive T cells. V is TRBV27 and J is TRBJ1-4, with 8 positions matching TRBD1. This TCR was recovered from a human donor in good health. Some libraries in this study had Jurkat cell RNA spiked in. Here the CDR3 reads CASSSGGGWLFF. DNA for the CDR3: TGTGCCAGCAGTTCAGGGGGCGGCTGGCTGTTTTTT.